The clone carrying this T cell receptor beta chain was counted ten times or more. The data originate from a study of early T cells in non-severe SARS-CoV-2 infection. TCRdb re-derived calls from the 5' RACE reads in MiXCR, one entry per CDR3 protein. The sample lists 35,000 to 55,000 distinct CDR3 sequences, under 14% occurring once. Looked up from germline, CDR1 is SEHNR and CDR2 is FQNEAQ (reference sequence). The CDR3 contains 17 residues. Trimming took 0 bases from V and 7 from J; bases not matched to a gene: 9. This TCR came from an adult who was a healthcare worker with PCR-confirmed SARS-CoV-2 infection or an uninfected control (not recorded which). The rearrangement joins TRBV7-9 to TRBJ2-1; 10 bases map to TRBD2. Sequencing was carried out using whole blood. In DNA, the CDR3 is TGTGCCAGCAGCTTAGCGCGTGCTAGCGGGAGATTGAATGAGCAGTTCTTC. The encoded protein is CASSLARASGRLNEQFF.